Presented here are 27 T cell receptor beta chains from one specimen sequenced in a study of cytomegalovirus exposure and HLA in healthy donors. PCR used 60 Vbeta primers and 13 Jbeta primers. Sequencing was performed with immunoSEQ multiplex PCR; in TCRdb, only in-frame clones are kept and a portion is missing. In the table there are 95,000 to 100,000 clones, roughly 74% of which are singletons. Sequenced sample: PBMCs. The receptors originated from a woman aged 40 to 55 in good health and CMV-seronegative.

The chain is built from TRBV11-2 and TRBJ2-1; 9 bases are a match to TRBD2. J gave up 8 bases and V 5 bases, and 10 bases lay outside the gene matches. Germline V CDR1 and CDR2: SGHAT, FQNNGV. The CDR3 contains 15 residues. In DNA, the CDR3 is TGTGCCAGCAGCCCCCAAGGACTAGCGAAAGATGAGCAGTTCTTC. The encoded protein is CASSPQGLAKDEQFF. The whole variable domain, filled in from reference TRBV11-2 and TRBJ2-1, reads EAGVAQSPRYKIIEKRQSVAFWCNPISGHATLYWYQQILGQGPKLLIQFQNNGVVDDSQLPKDRFSAERLKGVDSTLKIQPAKLEDSAVYLCASSPQGLAKDEQFFGPGTRLTVL.

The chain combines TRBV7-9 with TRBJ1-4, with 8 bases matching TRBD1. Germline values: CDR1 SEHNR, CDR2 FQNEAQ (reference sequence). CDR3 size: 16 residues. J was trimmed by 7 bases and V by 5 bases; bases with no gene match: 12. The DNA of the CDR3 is TGTGCCAGCAGCCCAGGACAGGGAACTCCATTTGAAAAACTGTTTTTT. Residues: CASSPGQGTPFEKLFF.

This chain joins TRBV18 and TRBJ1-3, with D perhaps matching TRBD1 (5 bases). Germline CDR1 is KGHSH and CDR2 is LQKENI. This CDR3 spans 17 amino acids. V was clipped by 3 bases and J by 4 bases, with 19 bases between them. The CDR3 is CASSPRGGSTEGNTIYF. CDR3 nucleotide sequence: TGTGCCAGCTCACCCCGGGGGGGGTCTACAGAAGGAAACACCATATATTTT.

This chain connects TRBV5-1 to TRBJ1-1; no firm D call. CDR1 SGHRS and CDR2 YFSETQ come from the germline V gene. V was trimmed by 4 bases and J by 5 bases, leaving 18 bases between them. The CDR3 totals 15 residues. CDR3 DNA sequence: TGCGCCAGCAGCCAAAGACTTGGGTCGGTAACTGAAGCTTTCTTT. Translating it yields CASSQRLGSVTEAFF.

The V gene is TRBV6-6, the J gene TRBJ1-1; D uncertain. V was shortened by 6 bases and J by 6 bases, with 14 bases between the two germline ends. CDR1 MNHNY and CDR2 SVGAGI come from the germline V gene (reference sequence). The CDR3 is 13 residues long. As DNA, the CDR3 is TGTGCCAGCAGACTAAAGTTCCGCGCTGAAGCTTTCTTT. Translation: CASRLKFRAEAFF.

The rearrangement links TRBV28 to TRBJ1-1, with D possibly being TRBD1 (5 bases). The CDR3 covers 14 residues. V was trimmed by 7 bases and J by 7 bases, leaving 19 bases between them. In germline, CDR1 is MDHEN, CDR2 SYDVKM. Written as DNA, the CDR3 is TGTGCCAGCACCCATAGTGGGGGGGGAGGTGAAGCTTTCTTT. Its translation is CASTHSGGGGEAFF.

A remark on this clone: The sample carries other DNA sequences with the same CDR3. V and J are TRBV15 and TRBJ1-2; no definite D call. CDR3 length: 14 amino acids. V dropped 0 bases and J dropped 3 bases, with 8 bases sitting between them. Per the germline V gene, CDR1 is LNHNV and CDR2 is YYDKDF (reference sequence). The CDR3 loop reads CATSRDRGDYGYTF. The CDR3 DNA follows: TGTGCCACCAGCAGAGATCGGGGAGACTATGGCTACACCTTC.

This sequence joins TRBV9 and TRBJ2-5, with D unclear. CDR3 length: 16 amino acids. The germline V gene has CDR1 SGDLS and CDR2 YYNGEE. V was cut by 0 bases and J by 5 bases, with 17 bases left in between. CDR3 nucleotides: TGTGCCAGCAGCGTAGGGGTTGGAGCCTTGGTGGAGACCCAGTACTTC. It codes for CASSVGVGALVETQYF.

CDR3 in amino acids: CASSTQGGLNTEAFF. The CDR3 coding sequence is TGTGCCAGTAGTACACAGGGAGGGCTGAACACTGAAGCTTTCTTT. The chain carries TRBV19 and TRBJ1-1, with D perhaps TRBD1 (6 bases). Germline lookup yields CDR1 LNHDA and CDR2 SQIVND (reference sequence). This CDR3 spans 15 amino acids. With 4 bases removed from V and 0 bases from J, the gap between germline ends came to 12 bases. Supplemented by reference TRBV19 and TRBJ1-1, the full variable domain reads DGGITQSPKYLFRKEGQNVTLSCEQNLNHDAMYWYRQDPGQGLRLIYYSQIVNDFQKGDIAEGYSVSREKKESFPLTVTSAQKNPTAFYLCASSTQGGLNTEAFFGQGTRLTVV.

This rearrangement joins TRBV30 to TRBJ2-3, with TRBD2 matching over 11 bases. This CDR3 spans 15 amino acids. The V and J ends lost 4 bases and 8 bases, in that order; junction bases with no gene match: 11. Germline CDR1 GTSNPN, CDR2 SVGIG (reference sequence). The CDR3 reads CAWTPLAGGGLTQYF. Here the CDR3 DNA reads TGTGCCTGGACTCCGTTAGCGGGGGGGGGCCTTACGCAGTATTTT.

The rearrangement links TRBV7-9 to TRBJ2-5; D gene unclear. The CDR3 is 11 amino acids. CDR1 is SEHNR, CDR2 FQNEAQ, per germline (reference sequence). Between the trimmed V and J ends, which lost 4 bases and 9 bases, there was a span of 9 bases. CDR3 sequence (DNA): TGTGCCAGCAGCTACCGCGAGGCCCAGTACTTC. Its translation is CASSYREAQYF.

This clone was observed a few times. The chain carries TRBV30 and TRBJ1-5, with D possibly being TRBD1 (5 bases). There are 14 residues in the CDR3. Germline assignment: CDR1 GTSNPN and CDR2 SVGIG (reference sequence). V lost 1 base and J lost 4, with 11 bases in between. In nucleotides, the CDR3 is TGTGCCTGGAGTGGTGAAAGGGGAAATCAGCCCCAGCATTTT. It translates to CAWSGERGNQPQHF.

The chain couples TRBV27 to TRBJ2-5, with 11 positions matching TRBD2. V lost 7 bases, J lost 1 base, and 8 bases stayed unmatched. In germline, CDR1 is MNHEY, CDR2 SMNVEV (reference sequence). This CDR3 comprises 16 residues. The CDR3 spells CASTALGTSGQETQYF. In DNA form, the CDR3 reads TGTGCCAGCACCGCACTCGGGACTAGCGGCCAAGAGACCCAGTACTTC.

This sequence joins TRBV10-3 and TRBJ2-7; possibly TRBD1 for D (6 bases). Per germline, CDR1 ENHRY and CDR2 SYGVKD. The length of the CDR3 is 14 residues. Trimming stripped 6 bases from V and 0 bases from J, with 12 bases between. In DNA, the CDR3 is TGTGCCATCAGGACGGACAGTAGCTCCTACGAGCAGTACTTC. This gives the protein CAIRTDSSSYEQYF.

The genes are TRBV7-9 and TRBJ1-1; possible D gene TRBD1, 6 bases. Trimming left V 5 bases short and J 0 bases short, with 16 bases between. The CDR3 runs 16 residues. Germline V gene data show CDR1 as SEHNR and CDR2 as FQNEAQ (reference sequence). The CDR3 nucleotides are TGTGCCAGCAGCCCGTGGGGGCAGGGATTGAACACTGAAGCTTTCTTT. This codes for CASSPWGQGLNTEAFF. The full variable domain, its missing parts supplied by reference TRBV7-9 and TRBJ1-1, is DTGVSQNPRHKITKRGQNVTFRCDPISEHNRLYWYRQTLGQGPEFLTYFQNEAQLEKSRLLSDRFSAERPKGSFSTLEIQRTEQGDSAMYLCASSPWGQGLNTEAFFGQGTRLTVV.

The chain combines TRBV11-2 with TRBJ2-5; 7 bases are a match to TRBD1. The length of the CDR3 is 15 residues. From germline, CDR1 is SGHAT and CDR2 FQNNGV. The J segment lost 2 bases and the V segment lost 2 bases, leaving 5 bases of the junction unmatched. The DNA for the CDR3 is TGTGCCAGCAGCTTAAGACAGGGTTGGCAAGAGACCCAGTACTTC. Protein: CASSLRQGWQETQYF.

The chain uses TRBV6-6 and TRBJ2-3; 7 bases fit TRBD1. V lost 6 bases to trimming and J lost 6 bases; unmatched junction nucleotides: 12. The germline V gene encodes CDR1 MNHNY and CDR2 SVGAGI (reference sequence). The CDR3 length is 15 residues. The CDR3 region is CASSDRQGRKDTQYF. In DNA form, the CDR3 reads TGTGCCAGCAGCGATAGACAGGGCAGGAAGGATACGCAGTATTTT.

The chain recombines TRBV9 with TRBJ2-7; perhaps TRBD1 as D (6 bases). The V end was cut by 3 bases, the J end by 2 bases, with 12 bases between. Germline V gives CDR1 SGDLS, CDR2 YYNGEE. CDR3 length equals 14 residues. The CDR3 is CASSGDRTPYEQYF. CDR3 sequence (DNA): TGTGCCAGCAGCGGTGACAGGACTCCCTACGAGCAGTACTTC.

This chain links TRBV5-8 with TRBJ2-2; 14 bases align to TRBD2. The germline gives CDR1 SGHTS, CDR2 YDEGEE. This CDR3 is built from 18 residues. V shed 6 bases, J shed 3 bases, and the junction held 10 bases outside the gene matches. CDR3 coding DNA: TGTGCCAGCACCATGACTAGCGGGAGGGCGGTGGACACCGGGGAGCTGTTTTTT. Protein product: CASTMTSGRAVDTGELFF.

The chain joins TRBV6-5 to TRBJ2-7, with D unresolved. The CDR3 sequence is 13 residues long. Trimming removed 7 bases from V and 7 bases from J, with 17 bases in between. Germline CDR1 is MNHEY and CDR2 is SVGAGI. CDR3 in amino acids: CASTKGGPLEQYF. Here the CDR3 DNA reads TGTGCCAGCACCAAAGGCGGCCCCCTGGAGCAGTACTTC.

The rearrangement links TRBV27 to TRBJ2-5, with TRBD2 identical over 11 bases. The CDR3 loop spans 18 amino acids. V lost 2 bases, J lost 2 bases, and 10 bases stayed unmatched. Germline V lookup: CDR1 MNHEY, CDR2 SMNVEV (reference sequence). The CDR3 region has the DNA TGTGCCAGCAGTTTAATGGAGACTAGCGGGAATCCACAAGAGACCCAGTACTTC. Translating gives CASSLMETSGNPQETQYF.

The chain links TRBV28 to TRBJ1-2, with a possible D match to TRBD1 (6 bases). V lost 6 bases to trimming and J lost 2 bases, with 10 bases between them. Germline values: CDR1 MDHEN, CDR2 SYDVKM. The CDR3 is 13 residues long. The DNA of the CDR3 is TGTGCCAGCAGGATTGACAGGAACTATGGCTACACCTTC. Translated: CASRIDRNYGYTF.

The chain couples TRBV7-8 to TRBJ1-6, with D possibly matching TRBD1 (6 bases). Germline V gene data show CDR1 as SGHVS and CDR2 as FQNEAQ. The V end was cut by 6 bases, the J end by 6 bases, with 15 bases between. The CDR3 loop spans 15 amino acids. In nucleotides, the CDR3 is TGTGCCAGCAGTTACCCAGGGGTGGCTAATTCACCCCTCCACTTT. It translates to CASSYPGVANSPLHF.

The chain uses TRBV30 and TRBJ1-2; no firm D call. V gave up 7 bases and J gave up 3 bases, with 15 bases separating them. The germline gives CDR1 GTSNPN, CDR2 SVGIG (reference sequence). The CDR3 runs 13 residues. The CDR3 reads CASHRESYYGYTF. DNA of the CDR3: TGTGCCTCGCACCGGGAGTCCTACTATGGCTACACCTTC.

The CDR3 loop is CAISDSGRASGHNEQFF. CDR3 coding DNA: TGTGCCATCAGTGATTCCGGGAGGGCCTCGGGTCACAATGAGCAGTTCTTC. The rearrangement links TRBV10-3 to TRBJ2-1; TRBD2 matches 8 bases. Germline CDR1 and CDR2: ENHRY and SYGVKD. The CDR3 consists of 17 residues. The V gene end was trimmed by 3 bases and the J gene end by 5 bases; junction bases not matched to a gene: 12.

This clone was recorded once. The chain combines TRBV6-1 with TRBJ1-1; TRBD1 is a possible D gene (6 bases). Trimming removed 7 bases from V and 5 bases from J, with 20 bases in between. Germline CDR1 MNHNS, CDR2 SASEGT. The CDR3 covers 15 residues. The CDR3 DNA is TGTGCCAGCATTAAGGGGGTGTGGGGCTTTACTGAAGCTTTCTTT. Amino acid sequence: CASIKGVWGFTEAFF.

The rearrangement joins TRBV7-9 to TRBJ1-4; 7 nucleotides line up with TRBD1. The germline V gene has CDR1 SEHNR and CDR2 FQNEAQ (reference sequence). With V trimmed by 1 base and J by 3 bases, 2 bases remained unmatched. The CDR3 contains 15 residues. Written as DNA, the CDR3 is TGTGCCAGCAGCTTAGGGGGACAGTCTAATGAAAAACTGTTTTTT. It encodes CASSLGGQSNEKLFF.